This is a list of T cell receptor beta chains from one sample in a study of cytomegalovirus exposure and HLA in healthy donors. Only in-frame clones appear in the TCRdb table, and some are missing; sequencing was by immunoSEQ multiplex PCR. The sample shows approximately 110,000 clones, 76% of them seen only once. Sequencing was performed on PBMCs. The receptors were sampled from a man aged 50 to 60 in good health and CMV-seronegative. The CDR3 runs from the conserved cysteine through the conserved F or W. Fields, in order: clone size, J gene, D gene, V gene, CDR3 DNA, CDR3 protein. D genes are given only for firm matches. Clone size, where shown, is once, few, many, or a class for clones that have expanded.

>NA|TRBJ1-1|TRBD1|TRBV2
TGTGCCAGCAGCGGACAGGGGGACACTGAAGCTTTCTTT
CASSGQGDTEAFF
>NA|TRBJ2-3|NA|TRBV5-1
TGCGCCAGCAGCTTGGATCAGGGTATAGATACGCAGTATTTT
CASSLDQGIDTQYF
>once|TRBJ2-1|TRBD1|TRBV4-2
TGTGCCAGCAGCCAAGAGGGGACAGGGGATTTCAATGAGCAGTTCTTC
CASSQEGTGDFNEQFF
>NA|TRBJ2-1|TRBD2|TRBV5-6
TGTGCCAGCAGTGGCGCGGGGGGGCGGGATGAGCAGTTCTTC
CASSGAGGRDEQFF
>NA|TRBJ2-5|NA|TRBV9
TGTGCCAGCAGCGTAGCGGTGAGCCAAGAGACCCAGTACTTC
CASSVAVSQETQYF
>NA|TRBJ1-4|NA|TRBV5-1
TGTGCCAGCAGCACCGGGACACCCGATGAAAAACTGTTTTTT
CASSTGTPDEKLFF
>NA|TRBJ1-6|NA|TRBV5-6
TGTGCCAGCAGCTTGGAGGCAGGGAAAGGGATCGGTTCACCCCTCCACTTT
CASSLEAGKGIGSPLHF
>NA|TRBJ1-1|NA|TRBV19
TGTGCCAGTAGTCGTCGTGGTGAGGCCGCTGAAGCTTTCTTT
CASSRRGEAAEAFF
>once|TRBJ2-2|NA|TRBV29-1
TGCAGCGTCTTAGACACCGGGGAGCTGTTTTTT
CSVLDTGELFF
>NA|TRBJ1-1|TRBD1|TRBV6-5
TGTGCCAGCAGTTCGACAGGGGTGAACACTGAAGCTTTCTTT
CASSSTGVNTEAFF
>NA|TRBJ2-5|NA|TRBV11-3
TGTGCCAGCAGCCAGGGACAGGGCGGGGGGGAGACCCAGTACTTC
CASSQGQGGGETQYF
>NA|TRBJ2-3|TRBD2|TRBV7-2
TGTGCCAGCAGCTTGGGGGGGGAGGAGGCAGATACGCAGTATTTT
CASSLGGEEADTQYF
>NA|TRBJ1-1|NA|TRBV7-2
TGTGCCAGCAGCCTCGGGAGGGTGGCTGAAGCTTTCTTT
CASSLGRVAEAFF
>NA|TRBJ1-1|TRBD1|TRBV6-5
TGTGCCAGCAGTTACTCCTCTTCAGGGGGACTCACTGAAGCTTTCTTT
CASSYSSSGGLTEAFF
>NA|TRBJ1-2|NA|TRBV6-1
TGTGCCAGCGGCGGCCAGGGCAGCCTCGGCACCTTC
CASGGQGSLGTF
>NA|TRBJ1-3|NA|TRBV6-5
TGTGCCAGCATGGCAGGTTCTGGAAACACCATATATTTT
CASMAGSGNTIYF
>few|TRBJ2-1|NA|TRBV2
TGTGCCAGCACCCCTGGGAGTTACAATGAGCAGTTCTTC
CASTPGSYNEQFF
>few|TRBJ1-2|NA|TRBV4-3
TGCGCCAGCAGCCAAGATCTCACAGACTATGGCTACACCTTC
CASSQDLTDYGYTF
>few|TRBJ1-1|NA|TRBV6-5
TGTGCCAGCAGTTGGGACATTAAGAACACTGAAGCTTTCTTT
CASSWDIKNTEAFF
>NA|TRBJ2-2|NA|TRBV9
TGTGCCAGCAGCGTAGCCCCTAACACCGGGGAGCTGTTTTTT
CASSVAPNTGELFF
>NA|TRBJ2-2|NA|TRBV5-1
TGCGCCAGTACCGAGGGGGAGAACACCGGGGAGCTGTTTTTT
CASTEGENTGELFF
>few|TRBJ1-1|NA|TRBV19
TGTGCCAGTTCCACCATAGGTGGCCGGAGGGCGAACACTGAAGCTTTCTTT
CASSTIGGRRANTEAFF
>NA|TRBJ2-3|TRBD2|TRBV5-4
TGTGCCAGCAGCCCCGGGGGGACTAGCGGAACAGATACGCAGTATTTT
CASSPGGTSGTDTQYF
>few|TRBJ2-3|TRBD2|TRBV4-2
TGTGCCAGCAAAGAATTTCTAGCGGGGGGGAAGGGTACGCAGTATTTT
CASKEFLAGGKGTQYF
>NA|TRBJ2-1|NA|TRBV19
TGTGCCAGTAGTAACAGCGGTGAGGTAAATGAGCAGTTCTTC
CASSNSGEVNEQFF
>NA|TRBJ1-2|NA|TRBV1
TGCACCAGATTGGTGCCTTTACCCCCCCGGGGCTACACCTTC
CTRLVPLPPRGYTF
>once|TRBJ2-1|NA|TRBV4-1
TGCGCCAGCAGCCCTGTCCTGGGGGGTTACAATGAGCAGTTCTTC
CASSPVLGGYNEQFF
>NA|TRBJ2-5|NA|TRBV25-1
TGTGCCAGCAGTGAACTCAGTAACCAAGAGACCCAGTACTTC
CASSELSNQETQYF
>NA|TRBJ2-3|TRBD2|TRBV13
TGTGCCAGCAGCTTAGGGACTAGCGGGGGGGCTGGGGCAGATACGCAGTATTTT
CASSLGTSGGAGADTQYF
>NA|TRBJ1-4|NA|TRBV9
TGTGCCAGCAGCGTAGGGACACTACCCAGTGAAAAACTGTTTTTT
CASSVGTLPSEKLFF
>NA|TRBJ1-5|TRBD1|TRBV28
TGTGCCAGCACCAAAGGGGGCTCGGGTCAGCCCCAGCATTTT
CASTKGGSGQPQHF
>NA|TRBJ2-7|NA|TRBV4-3
TGCGCCAGCAGCCAAGACGGGAACGGCGAGCAGTACTTC
CASSQDGNGEQYF
>NA|TRBJ2-5|NA|TRBV7-8
TGTGCCAGCAGCTTAGACCCCGGAGACAGCCGCAGGGGGACCCAGTACTTC
CASSLDPGDSRRGTQYF
>NA|TRBJ2-5|TRBD2|TRBV5-1
TGCGCCAGCAGCATCCTTAGCGGGGGGCAAGAGACCCAGTACTTC
CASSILSGGQETQYF
>NA|TRBJ2-2|TRBD2|TRBV27
TGTGCCAGCAGTCCTTCTAGCGGGGCCACCGGGGAGCTGTTTTTT
CASSPSSGATGELFF
>NA|TRBJ2-5|TRBD2|TRBV30
TGTGCCTGGAGTAACCTCGGACTAGCGAAAGAGACCCAGTACTTC
CAWSNLGLAKETQYF
>NA|TRBJ2-4|NA|TRBV2
TGTGCCAGCAGGGCGGAGGGACTAGCCAAAAACATTCAGTACTTC
CASRAEGLAKNIQYF
>NA|TRBJ1-5|NA|TRBV15
TGTGCCACCAGCAGACGGGAGAGCAATCAGCCCCAGCATTTT
CATSRRESNQPQHF
>NA|TRBJ1-1|TRBD1|TRBV29-1
TGCAGCGTGCACAGGGGGGGGTTCTCTGAAGCTTTCTTT
CSVHRGGFSEAFF
>NA|TRBJ1-1|NA|TRBV19
TGTGCCAGTAGTTTTCTCTACACTGAAGCTTTCTTT
CASSFLYTEAFF
>NA|TRBJ2-7|NA|TRBV29-1
TGCAGCGCGACAGGTTCCTACGAGCAGTACTTC
CSATGSYEQYF
>NA|TRBJ2-5|TRBD2|TRBV4-2
TGTGCCAGCAGCCAAGAGGGTGTAGCGGGGGGAGAGACCCAGTACTTC
CASSQEGVAGGETQYF
>NA|TRBJ1-2|NA|TRBV4-1
TGCGCCAGCAGCCCCCTGTTGGGCAGGGGTGAGGGCTACACCTTC
CASSPLLGRGEGYTF